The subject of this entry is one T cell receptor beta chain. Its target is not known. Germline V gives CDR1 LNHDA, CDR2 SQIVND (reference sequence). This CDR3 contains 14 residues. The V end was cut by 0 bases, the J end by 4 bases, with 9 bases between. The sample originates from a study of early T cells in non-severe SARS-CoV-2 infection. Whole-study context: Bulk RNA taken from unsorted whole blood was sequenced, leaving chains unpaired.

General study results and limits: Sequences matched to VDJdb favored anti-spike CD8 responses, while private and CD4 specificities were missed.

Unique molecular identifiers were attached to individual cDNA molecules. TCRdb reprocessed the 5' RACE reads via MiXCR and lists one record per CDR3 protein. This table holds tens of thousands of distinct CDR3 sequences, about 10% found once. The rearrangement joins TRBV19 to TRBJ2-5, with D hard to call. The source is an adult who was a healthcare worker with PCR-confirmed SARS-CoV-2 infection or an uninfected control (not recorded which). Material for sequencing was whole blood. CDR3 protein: CASSIDGEGETQYF. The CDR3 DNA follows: TGTGCCAGTAGTATAGACGGCGAAGGAGAGACCCAGTACTTC.